The rows below give T cell receptor beta chains drawn from one sample of a study of blood T cell repertoires in COVID-19. Data came from immunoSEQ multiplex PCR; TCRdb stores just in-frame clones and leaves some out. Seen here are 120,000 to 150,000 clones, 84% observed once, and the top ten hold approximately 8.9%. The source material was peripheral blood. These receptors were collected from a man aged 30 to 45 with COVID-19, enrolled during active disease. Each CDR3 is given with its conserved first and last residue. D genes are given only for firm matches. The size of a clone is reported for some rows only, either as once, few or many, or as a class for expanded clones.

>TRBV27|NA|NA|TRBJ2-7
CASSLFGLIPYEQYF
TGTGCCAGCAGTTTATTTGGACTTATCCCCTACGAGCAGTACTTC
>TRBV6-4|NA|TRBD1|TRBJ1-4
CASSDTRGKLFF
TGTGCCAGCAGTGACACCAGGGGGAAACTGTTTTTT
>TRBV9|NA|TRBD2|TRBJ2-1
CASSVGLAGTYNEQFF
TGTGCCAGCAGCGTAGGACTAGCGGGAACCTACAATGAGCAGTTCTTC
>TRBV5-8|NA|NA|TRBJ1-1
CASSLDLQNLKAFF
TGTGCCAGCAGCTTGGATCTGCAGAATTTGAAAGCTTTCTTT
>TRBV29-1|NA|NA|TRBJ2-5
CSAGPQETQYF
TGCAGCGCTGGGCCCCAAGAGACCCAGTACTTC
>TRBV6-5|NA|TRBD1|TRBJ1-6
CASDRGRALHF
TGTGCCAGCGATAGGGGGCGTGCCCTCCACTTT
>TRBV27|once|TRBD1|TRBJ1-5
CASSHRGQPQHF
TGTGCCAGCAGTCACAGGGGCCAGCCCCAGCATTTT
>TRBV27|few|NA|TRBJ2-7
CASSLIQGTEQYF
TGTGCCAGCAGTTTAATTCAGGGCACCGAGCAGTACTTC
>TRBV6-5|NA|TRBD1|TRBJ2-7
CASSTLMGQRYEQYF
TGTGCCAGCAGTACCCTCATGGGACAGCGCTACGAGCAGTACTTC
>TRBV11-3|NA|TRBD2|TRBJ2-2
CASSLPTSGSGGELFF
TGTGCCAGCAGCTTACCGACTAGCGGGAGCGGCGGGGAGCTGTTTTTT
>TRBV30|NA|NA|TRBJ2-1
CACLKTSSYNEQFF
TGTGCCTGCCTGAAAACGAGCTCCTACAATGAGCAGTTCTTC
>TRBV5-1|once|TRBD1|TRBJ1-3
CASSPREGQGNTIYF
TGCGCCAGCAGCCCCCGTGAGGGACAGGGAAACACCATATATTTT
>TRBV6-5|few|TRBD1|TRBJ1-2
CASSSLGTGNYGYTF
TGTGCCAGCAGCTCTCTCGGGACAGGAAACTATGGCTACACCTTC
>TRBV19|NA|TRBD2|TRBJ2-3
CASSTGRRPTDTQYF
TGTGCCAGTAGTACCGGGAGGAGGCCCACAGATACGCAGTATTTT
>TRBV6-5|NA|TRBD1|TRBJ1-4
CASAYRTGGGEKLFF
TGTGCCAGCGCGTACCGGACAGGGGGCGGAGAAAAACTGTTTTTT
>TRBV28|NA|NA|TRBJ2-2
CASSLRAGTGELFF
TGTGCCAGCAGTTTGCGCGCGGGCACCGGGGAGCTGTTTTTT
>TRBV2|NA|NA|TRBJ2-2
CASSTGFPNTGELFF
TGTGCCAGCAGTACAGGGTTCCCGAACACCGGGGAGCTGTTTTTT
>TRBV28|NA|NA|TRBJ1-1
CASIHNTEAFF
TGTGCCAGCATCCATAACACTGAAGCTTTCTTT
>TRBV3-1/TRBV3-2|NA|NA|TRBJ2-7
CASMTRGLAFDEQYF
TGTGCCAGCATGACAAGGGGTCTAGCGTTCGACGAGCAGTACTTC
>TRBV11-2|once|TRBD2|TRBJ2-7
CASSLGRGTSGRSSYEQYF
TGTGCCAGCAGCTTAGGGAGGGGGACTAGCGGGAGGAGCAGCTACGAGCAGTACTTC
>TRBV9|NA|NA|TRBJ2-7
CASSVATASEPYEQYF
TGTGCCAGCAGCGTAGCGACGGCTAGCGAACCCTACGAGCAGTACTTC
>TRBV6-4|NA|NA|TRBJ2-1
CASSEAEYNEQFF
TGTGCCAGCAGTGAAGCGGAGTACAATGAGCAGTTCTTC
>TRBV24-1|few|TRBD2|TRBJ2-1
CATSDPGLATNEQFF
TGTGCCACCAGTGACCCGGGACTAGCGACGAATGAGCAGTTCTTC
>TRBV28|NA|TRBD2|TRBJ2-1
CASSLELAEGDEQFF
TGTGCCAGCAGTTTAGAACTAGCGGAGGGGGATGAGCAGTTCTTC
>TRBV24-1|NA|TRBD1|TRBJ1-5
CATGTAGQPQHF
TGTGCCACCGGGACAGCTGGGCAGCCCCAGCATTTT
>TRBV18|NA|NA|TRBJ1-1
CASSTMTRSDGTEAFF
TGTGCCAGCTCAACAATGACAAGGTCGGATGGGACTGAAGCTTTCTTT
>TRBV5-1|NA|NA|TRBJ1-4
CASSVVGGSTNEKLFF
TGCGCCAGCAGCGTGGTTGGGGGCTCAACTAATGAAAAACTGTTTTTT
>TRBV14|NA|TRBD2|TRBJ2-5
CASSQDSGSSQYF
TGTGCCAGCAGCCAAGATAGCGGGAGCTCCCAGTACTTC
>TRBV19|NA|NA|TRBJ2-3
CASSVQVDTQYF
TGTGCCAGTAGTGTACAGGTAGATACGCAGTATTTT
>TRBV27|NA|TRBD1|TRBJ2-7
CASSLSRGYEQYF
TGTGCCAGCAGTTTAAGCAGGGGGTACGAGCAGTACTTC
>TRBV11-1|NA|NA|TRBJ1-1
CASSLGPGATEAFF
TGTGCCAGCAGCTTGGGTCCAGGGGCCACTGAAGCTTTCTTT
>TRBV28|NA|NA|TRBJ2-2
CASSRRAGELFF
TGTGCCAGCAGCCGCAGGGCCGGGGAGCTGTTTTTT
>TRBV10-3|NA|TRBD1|TRBJ1-2
CAISESGQVNGYTF
TGTGCCATCAGTGAGTCGGGACAGGTGAATGGCTACACCTTC
>TRBV12-3/TRBV12-4|few|NA|TRBJ1-5
CASKAAGNQPQHF
TGTGCCAGCAAGGCTGCGGGCAATCAGCCCCAGCATTTT
>TRBV7-3|once|TRBD1|TRBJ2-3
CASPQSEGASTDTQYF
TGTGCCAGCCCCCAGTCTGAGGGGGCTAGCACAGATACGCAGTATTTT
>TRBV14|NA|NA|TRBJ2-4
CASSHPLWRIQYF
TGTGCCAGCAGCCACCCGCTGTGGAGGATTCAGTACTTC
>TRBV5-4|NA|NA|TRBJ2-7
CASSFEPSSSYEQYF
TGTGCCAGCAGCTTCGAACCATCCAGCTCCTACGAGCAGTACTTC
>TRBV27|NA|TRBD1|TRBJ1-2
CASSLLTGGASMGGYTF
TGTGCCAGCAGTTTGCTGACAGGGGGCGCGTCCATGGGCGGCTACACCTTC
>TRBV10-2|NA|TRBD2|TRBJ2-7
CASALAGRTGHEQYF
TGCGCCAGCGCCCTAGCGGGACGAACCGGGCACGAGCAGTACTTC
>TRBV9|NA|NA|TRBJ2-2
CASSPEGPFGELFF
TGTGCCAGCAGCCCGGAGGGGCCTTTCGGGGAGCTGTTTTTT